The clone carrying this TCR beta chain has a single count. Its antigen is still unknown. The source of the sample is a study of OX40 agonist ivuxolimab in advanced cancers. Looking at the study overall: Dose-escalation cases comprised hepatocellular carcinoma, melanoma, renal cell or head and neck cancer. Study results and limitations: The expanded peripheral T cells' antigen specificity was not determined.

The CDR3 has 18 residues. The germline gives CDR1 MNHEY, CDR2 SMNVEV (reference sequence). J lost 4 bases, V lost 3 bases, and 12 bases had no gene match. TCRdb's table, derived via immunoSEQ multiplex PCR, lists solely in-frame clones and lacks some. Of under 55,000 clones listed, about 86% are singletons. The receptor comes from an adult with an advanced solid tumor such as melanoma, head and neck, liver or kidney cancer. The rearrangement links TRBV27 to TRBJ2-3; 11 bases match TRBD1. The input for sequencing was CD4+ or CD8+ T cells sorted from blood, taken in a trial of the OX40 agonist ivuxolimab. In nucleotides, the CDR3 is TGTGCCAGCAGTTTCAGGACAGGGGGCCGCCGGTTCCCAGATACGCAGTATTTT. As protein: CASSFRTGGRRFPDTQYF.